This T cell receptor beta chain was sequenced in a study of shared clonotypes between healthy human individuals. Trimming took 6 bases from V and 3 from J, leaving 14 bases between them. The CDR3 covers 14 residues. The germline V gene has CDR1 MNHNY and CDR2 SVGAGI (reference sequence). Unsorted PBMC contributed 250 to 300 ng DNA, tens of thousands of T cell genomes, to each replicate PCR. Clones were read by immunoSEQ multiplex PCR, and TCRdb kept only the in-frame ones, dropping some. The data hold approximately 500,000 clones, with 60% to 80% observed a single time. Every contributor of samples was a Caucasian grown-up residing in Nashville, Tennessee. This clone came up once.

The sequenced sample consisted of PBMCs. This TCR was sampled from a middle-aged woman in good health. Some clones in this sample may be carry-over from other donors' samples. The V gene is TRBV6-6, the J gene TRBJ1-1; D uncertain. This CDR3 reads CASSPPGGDTEAFF. The CDR3 DNA reads TGTGCCAGCAGCCCCCCGGGTGGGGACACTGAAGCTTTCTTT.